These 25 T cell receptor beta chains originate from one sample sequenced in a study of T cells after yellow fever vaccination. TCRdb called the 5' RACE reads again in MiXCR, with one record for every CDR3 protein. The sample contains 100,000 to 150,000 distinct CDR3 sequences, about 6.8% of which appear only once. The sequences come from CD4+ T cells sorted from PBMCs, collected 35 to 50 days after the first yellow fever vaccination. Receptors were obtained from a man between 18 and 35 years old who received the YFV17D yellow fever vaccine.

About this clonotype itself: One junction end does not reproduce the germline sequence, and a read error may be involved. V and J are TRBV5-1 and TRBJ1-4; D is uncertain. The germline V gene has CDR1 SGHRS and CDR2 YFSETQ. The CDR3 runs 14 residues. This chain's CDR3 is CASRLVSTNEKLFF. CDR3 in DNA: TGCGCCAGCAGATTGGTGTCAACTAATGAAAAACTGTTTTTT.

The V call is TRBV5-6, the J call TRBJ1-6; D is possibly TRBD1 (5 bases). This CDR3 is 15 amino acids long. Germline assignment: CDR1 SGHDT and CDR2 YYEEEE. V was clipped by 4 bases and J by 3 bases, with 11 bases between them. CDR3 DNA: TGTGCCAGCAGCCCCGCGGGGGGCTATAATTCACCCCTCCACTTT. It is translated as CASSPAGGYNSPLHF.

The chain combines TRBV9 with TRBJ2-7; D gene uncertain. Germline V lookup: CDR1 SGDLS, CDR2 YYNGEE. V lost 0 bases, J lost 3 bases, and 7 bases lay in between. The CDR3 runs 13 residues. The DNA for the CDR3 is TGTGCCAGCAGCGTAGGCCCCAGCTACGAGCAGTACTTC. Protein: CASSVGPSYEQYF.

Many counts were recorded for this clonotype. This chain uses TRBV29-1 with TRBJ2-1, with TRBD1 as a possible D gene (6 bases). V lost 6 bases, J lost 0 bases, and 24 bases lay in between. The CDR3 consists of 18 residues. Germline V gene data show CDR1 as SQVTM and CDR2 as ANQGSEA. CDR3: CSVPNGRGLPSSYNEQFF. The CDR3 DNA reads TGCAGCGTGCCTAACGGCAGGGGTCTTCCGAGCTCCTACAATGAGCAGTTCTTC.

This clonotype has ten or more counts. CDR3 coding DNA: TGTGCCAGCAGCTTCTTCAGGGATGGAACTGAAGCTTTCTTT. Amino acids: CASSFFRDGTEAFF. V and J are TRBV3-1 and TRBJ1-1, with D possibly matching TRBD1 (5 bases). Trimming left V 5 bases short and J 5 bases short, with 15 bases between. The CDR3 length is 14 residues. Looked up from germline, CDR1 is LGHDT and CDR2 is YNNKEL (reference sequence).

This clonotype was counted ten times or more. The chain joins TRBV5-1 to TRBJ2-6; a weak D match, TRBD1 (7 bases). From germline, CDR1 is SGHRS and CDR2 YFSETQ. The V and J ends lost 2 bases and 2 bases respectively, with 14 bases between them. CDR3 size: 17 residues. The CDR3 sequence: CASSFLGGGTGANVLTF. The CDR3 nucleotides read TGCGCCAGCAGCTTCCTCGGAGGGGGCACTGGGGCCAACGTCCTGACTTTC.

This clonotype came up many times. V gene TRBV7-2 combines with J gene TRBJ2-3; TRBD2 is a possible D gene (5 bases). CDR1 SGHTA and CDR2 FQGNSA come from the germline V gene. The ends were cut back, 5 bases at V and 4 bases at J, with 16 bases in the middle. The CDR3 is 15 residues long. The CDR3 sequence: CASSPQPGSADTQYF. CDR3 bases: TGTGCCAGCAGCCCTCAACCGGGGAGCGCAGATACGCAGTATTTT. Together with reference TRBV7-2 and TRBJ2-3, the CDR3 gives the full variable domain: GAGVSQSPSNKVTEKGKDVELRCDPISGHTALYWYRQSLGQGLEFLIYFQGNSAPDKSGLPSDRFSAERTGGSVSTLTIQRTQQEDSAVYLCASSPQPGSADTQYFGPGTRLTVL.

This clonotype turned up a few times. This CDR3 reads CASRAGTGVGQPQHF. The CDR3, as DNA: TGTGCCAGTAGAGCCGGGACAGGGGTCGGTCAGCCCCAGCATTTT. V usage is TRBV19 and J usage is TRBJ1-5, with TRBD1 identical over 10 bases. CDR1 is LNHDA, CDR2 SQIVND, per germline (reference sequence). The V segment lost 6 bases and the J segment 6 bases; nucleotides outside the gene matches: 8. There are 15 residues in the CDR3.

This clonotype was seen only a few times. V is TRBV30 and J is TRBJ2-3; D gene unclear. The length of the CDR3 is 13 residues. The germline V gene encodes CDR1 GTSNPN and CDR2 SVGIG (reference sequence). V was trimmed by 0 bases and J by 5 bases, leaving 9 bases between them. The CDR3 sequence is CAWSVKGLDTQYF. The CDR3 DNA sequence: TGTGCCTGGAGTGTAAAGGGATTAGATACGCAGTATTTT.

The chain recombines TRBV20-1 with TRBJ1-6; 12 bases fit TRBD1. The CDR3 is 17 amino acids. V trimming: 5 bases; J trimming: 9 bases; junction bases outside the gene matches: 14. In germline, CDR1 is DFQATT, CDR2 SNEGSKA (reference sequence). In nucleotides, the CDR3 is TGCAGTGCTCCTCCGGGACAGGGGGCATCTTTCGGTTCACCCCTCCACTTT. Protein product: CSAPPGQGASFGSPLHF.

This clonotype was counted ten times or more. The chain recombines TRBV9 with TRBJ2-7; D remains ambiguous. V was clipped by 3 bases and J by 4 bases, with 8 bases between them. The germline CDR1 and CDR2 sequences are SGDLS and YYNGEE. CDR3 length equals 12 residues. The CDR3 reads CASSGLLYEQYF. The CDR3 coding sequence is TGTGCCAGCAGCGGCCTCCTTTACGAGCAGTACTTC.

There are many counts of this clonotype. The rearrangement links TRBV18 to TRBJ2-1; 8 bases align to TRBD1. The junction had 7 bases not matched to a gene; V was cut back by 5 bases and J by 7 bases. The CDR3 is made up of 14 amino acids. Germline loops: CDR1 KGHSH, CDR2 LQKENI. The CDR3 spells CASSSRQGINEQFF. CDR3 DNA sequence: TGTGCCAGCTCATCAAGACAGGGGATTAATGAGCAGTTCTTC.

This clonotype was seen at least ten times. The chain is built from TRBV6-5 and TRBJ1-6; 7 nucleotides line up with TRBD1. The CDR3 loop spans 16 amino acids. CDR1 is MNHEY, CDR2 SVGAGI, per germline. After removal of 0 bases from V and 7 bases from J, the junction contained 6 bases not matched to a gene. The CDR3 region has the DNA TGTGCCAGCAGTTACTCGAGACAGGGACACAATTCACCCCTCCACTTT. Its translation is CASSYSRQGHNSPLHF.

The gene calls are TRBV5-6 and TRBJ1-1; D call uncertain. Trimming took 2 bases from V and 11 from J, leaving 13 bases between them. The CDR3 sequence is 12 residues long. Germline CDR1 reads SGHDT; CDR2 reads YYEEEE. DNA for the CDR3: TGTGCCAGCAGCTTTAGATCATCGGGGGCTTTCTTT. This gives the protein CASSFRSSGAFF.

This clonotype was recorded at least ten times. The genes are TRBV20-1 and TRBJ1-1, with 7 nucleotides matching TRBD1. Trimming at V came to 4 bases and at J to 5 bases, leaving 7 bases not matched to a gene. The CDR3 consists of 13 residues. Germline loops: CDR1 DFQATT, CDR2 SNEGSKA (reference sequence). The CDR3 reads CSATGGWFTEAFF. The CDR3 DNA is TGCAGTGCTACAGGGGGGTGGTTTACTGAAGCTTTCTTT.

At least ten counts were recorded for this clonotype. This sequence joins TRBV12-3 or TRBV12-4 and TRBJ2-1; the match to TRBD1 covers 7 bases. The CDR3 sequence is 15 residues long. Germline trimming cut 8 bases from V and 0 bases from J; bases unmatched to any gene: 7. DNA for the CDR3: TGTGCCAGCTGCCGACAGGGAAGCTCCTACAATGAGCAGTTCTTC. It translates to CASCRQGSSYNEQFF.

This clonotype was observed at least ten times. The chain carries TRBV7-9 and TRBJ2-3; 8 nucleotides match TRBD1. V shed 5 bases and J 2 bases; nucleotides not matched to a gene: 9. Looked up from germline, CDR1 is SEHNR and CDR2 is FQNEAQ (reference sequence). The CDR3 sequence is 16 residues long. CDR3 in amino acids: CASSQMTGAYTDTQYF. The CDR3 coding sequence is TGTGCCAGCAGCCAGATGACAGGGGCCTACACAGATACGCAGTATTTT.

This clonotype occurred many times. V is TRBV12-3 or TRBV12-4 and J is TRBJ1-2; D is unresolved. The V gene lost 3 bases and the J gene lost 8 bases, with 7 bases spanning the gap. The CDR3 is 11 residues long. The CDR3 reads CASSFNRGYTF. The DNA of the CDR3 is TGTGCCAGCAGTTTTAATAGGGGCTACACCTTC.

This clonotype was detected ten times or more. The chain combines TRBV27 with TRBJ1-5, with D unresolved. CDR3 length equals 15 residues. Trimming cost V 2 bases and J 6 bases, with 14 bases left between them. The germline V gene has CDR1 MNHEY and CDR2 SMNVEV (reference sequence). CDR3 in DNA: TGTGCCAGCAGTTTAGGTCAAGGGTACGGTCAGCCCCAGCATTTT. Its translation: CASSLGQGYGQPQHF.

The chain employs TRBV5-1 and TRBJ2-5; 9 bases are a match to TRBD2. Trimming at V came to 1 base and at J to 2 bases, leaving 6 bases not matched to a gene. Germline V gene lookup returns CDR1 SGHRS and CDR2 YFSETQ. This CDR3 is 16 amino acids long. The CDR3 region is CASSLSTSGLQETQYF. In DNA, the CDR3 is TGCGCCAGCAGCTTGTCGACTAGCGGACTTCAAGAGACCCAGTACTTC.

This clonotype was counted ten times or more. The chain recombines TRBV5-1 with TRBJ2-1; 9 nucleotides match TRBD1. Losses at the gene ends were 3 bases for V and 9 bases for J; bases not matched to a gene: 7. Germline V CDR1 and CDR2: SGHRS, YFSETQ. The CDR3 loop spans 14 amino acids. The CDR3 nucleotides are TGCGCCAGCAGCTCAAGGGACAGGGACCCTGAGCAGTTCTTC. Protein sequence: CASSSRDRDPEQFF.

This clonotype was counted at least ten times. The chain employs TRBV6-2 or TRBV6-3 and TRBJ2-7; D may correspond to TRBD1 or TRBD2 (5 bases each). This CDR3 region has 13 residues. Germline CDR1 reads MNHEY; CDR2 reads SVGEGT. V was shortened by 5 bases and J by 6 bases, with 14 bases between the two germline ends. Here the CDR3 DNA reads TGTGCCAGCAGTAGCCGGGACCCAGGCGAGCAGTACGTC. Protein: CASSSRDPGEQYV.

Ten or more counts support this clonotype. This chain connects TRBV9 to TRBJ2-1; 10 nucleotides line up with TRBD2. The CDR3 totals 16 residues. The ends lost 0 bases at V and 9 bases at J; junction bases unmatched: 9. Germline CDR1 SGDLS, CDR2 YYNGEE. The CDR3, as DNA: TGTGCCAGCAGCGTAGGGGGGGGCACTAGCGGGGTTGAGCAGTTCTTC. This gives the protein CASSVGGGTSGVEQFF.

This chain uses TRBV4-2 with TRBJ2-1; TRBD2 agrees at 11 bases. V dropped 6 bases and J dropped 4; count of bases not matched to a gene: 8. Germline V gives CDR1 LGHNA, CDR2 YNFKEQ. The CDR3 is made up of 16 amino acids. The CDR3 sequence is CASSQNLAGGYNEQFF. The CDR3 DNA reads as TGTGCCAGCAGTCAGAACCTAGCGGGGGGATACAATGAGCAGTTCTTC.

This clonotype was seen ten or more times. The rearrangement links TRBV6-1 to TRBJ1-1; 8 bases line up with TRBD1. The CDR3 runs to 16 residues. V gave up 6 bases and J gave up 7 bases; unmatched junction bases: 16. CDR1 and CDR2 from the germline V gene are MNHNS and SASEGT. Written as DNA, the CDR3 is TGTGCCAGCAGCTCCGCACCCTGGACAGGGTCTAATGAAGCTTTCTTT. Protein sequence: CASSSAPWTGSNEAFF.